A single sample is the source of the 26 T cell receptor beta chains below, sequenced in a study of cytomegalovirus exposure and HLA in healthy donors. Sequenced by immunoSEQ multiplex PCR; TCRdb stores in-frame clones only, minus some. Of under 250,000 clones listed, 75% to 95% were seen once; the top ten hold around 1.1%. Material for sequencing was PBMCs. These TCRs come from a woman in her late teens or twenties in good health and CMV-seronegative.

The chain carries TRBV7-9 and TRBJ2-7; 7 bases match TRBD1. The V segment lost 1 base and the J segment 9 bases; nucleotides outside the gene matches: 12. The CDR3 totals 15 residues. Germline loops: CDR1 SEHNR, CDR2 FQNEAQ (reference sequence). The CDR3 reads CASSLGSGTAARQYF. The CDR3 bases are TGTGCCAGCAGCTTAGGCTCCGGGACAGCAGCAAGGCAGTACTTC.

The rearrangement links TRBV7-8 to TRBJ2-1, with a tentative D call TRBD1 (6 bases). Germline-derived CDR1 and CDR2 are SGHVS and FQNEAQ. The length of the CDR3 is 13 residues. The V end lost 1 base, the J end lost 8 bases, and 9 bases lay between the germline ends. The CDR3 sequence is CASSLDRVDEQFF. DNA of the CDR3: TGTGCCAGCAGCTTAGACAGGGTAGATGAGCAGTTCTTC.

This chain joins TRBV11-2 and TRBJ1-2; 7 bases map to TRBD1. Germline V lookup: CDR1 SGHAT, CDR2 FQNNGV. The CDR3 contains 16 residues. V lost 5 bases and J lost 7; bases outside the gene matches: 16. The CDR3 region is CASSTFRGTEMAGYTF. DNA for the CDR3: TGTGCCAGCAGCACATTCAGGGGGACCGAGATGGCTGGCTACACCTTC.

The chain is built from TRBV5-1 and TRBJ2-4; 8 bases align to TRBD1. Germline CDR1 and CDR2: SGHRS and YFSETQ. The CDR3 has 16 amino acids. V was pared by 4 bases and J by 1 base, with 7 bases of the junction left unmatched. As DNA, the CDR3 is TGCGCCAGCAGCCGAGGACAGGGCGCGGCCAAAAACATTCAGTACTTC. Encoded protein: CASSRGQGAAKNIQYF.

The chain joins TRBV19 to TRBJ1-5; TRBD1 agrees at 8 bases. The CDR3 has 15 amino acids. The ends lost 6 bases at V and 1 base at J; junction bases unmatched: 5. Germline values: CDR1 LNHDA, CDR2 SQIVND (reference sequence). CDR3: CASRSGGSSNQPQHF. CDR3 coding DNA: TGTGCCAGTAGGTCAGGGGGCTCGAGCAATCAGCCCCAGCATTTT.

J is TRBJ2-3 and V is TRBV28; 7 nucleotides agree with TRBD2. CDR1 is MDHEN and CDR2 is SYDVKM in the germline V gene. CDR3 length: 17 amino acids. Trimming at V came to 3 bases and at J to 5 bases, leaving 14 bases not matched to a gene. CDR3 protein: CASSLVPAGVHGDTQYF. The CDR3 DNA is TGTGCCAGCAGTTTGGTTCCCGCGGGAGTTCATGGAGATACGCAGTATTTT.

The V and J genes are TRBV28 and TRBJ2-7, with TRBD2 identical over 9 bases. Germline V gene sequence: CDR1 MDHEN, CDR2 SYDVKM. The ends lost 6 bases at V and 6 bases at J; junction bases unmatched: 12. This CDR3 region has 15 residues. The CDR3: CASRLGLAYQGEQYF. The DNA for the CDR3 is TGTGCCAGCAGATTGGGACTAGCCTACCAGGGCGAGCAGTACTTC.

The chain joins TRBV15 to TRBJ2-7; D call uncertain. The ends were cut back, 0 bases at V and 2 bases at J, with 8 bases in the middle. The germline CDR1 and CDR2 sequences are LNHNV and YYDKDF (reference sequence). The CDR3 totals 14 residues. The CDR3, as DNA: TGTGCCACCAGCAGAGATCCTGGCACCTACGAGCAGTACTTC. Its protein is CATSRDPGTYEQYF.

This chain links TRBV6-6 with TRBJ1-5; D might be TRBD1 (6 bases). Germline V gene lookup returns CDR1 MNHNY and CDR2 SVGAGI (reference sequence). The CDR3 runs to 12 residues. The V end was cut by 7 bases, the J end by 2 bases, with 6 bases between. This CDR3 is CASKGGNQPQHF. In DNA, the CDR3 is TGTGCCAGCAAGGGGGGCAATCAGCCCCAGCATTTT.

J is TRBJ2-1 and V is TRBV29-1, with D maybe TRBD2 (7 bases). Trimming left V 7 bases short and J 7 bases short, with 20 bases between. There are 14 residues in the CDR3. The germline V gene has CDR1 SQVTM and CDR2 ANQGSEA. CDR3 sequence reads: CSAGPRGAGNEQFF. The CDR3 DNA follows: TGCAGCGCGGGCCCTCGGGGGGCCGGTAATGAGCAGTTCTTC.

The chain combines TRBV5-1 with TRBJ1-2; tentatively, D is TRBD1 (6 bases). CDR1 and CDR2 from the germline V gene are SGHRS and YFSETQ. V lost 1 base and J 2 bases, leaving 21 bases between the germline ends. The CDR3 spans 18 residues. This CDR3 reads CASSLPRYRTDLNYGYTF. The CDR3 DNA reads as TGCGCCAGCAGCTTGCCGCGATACCGGACAGATCTAAACTATGGCTACACCTTC.

This clone was found once. The CDR3 DNA sequence: TGCGCCAGCAGTCGGTCTGAGGGCCCTCAGCCCCAGCATTTT. Amino acids: CASSRSEGPQPQHF. The chain recombines TRBV23-1 with TRBJ1-5; D ambiguous. TRBV23-1 is identified as an open reading frame with a role that is uncertain. CDR3 size: 14 residues. V gave up 4 bases and J gave up 6 bases, with 13 bases separating them.

The V call is TRBV18, the J call TRBJ2-5, with 8 bases that match TRBD1. CDR1 is KGHSH, CDR2 LQKENI, per germline. The CDR3 loop spans 15 amino acids. Germline trimming cut 3 bases from V and 5 bases from J; bases unmatched to any gene: 8. CDR3 DNA sequence: TGTGCCAGCTCACCCCTACCGACAGGGGCGGAGACCCAGTACTTC. Amino acid sequence: CASSPLPTGAETQYF.

The CDR3 loop reads CAIRNRGYEQYF. The CDR3 DNA is TGTGCCATCAGAAACAGGGGATACGAGCAGTACTTC. This rearrangement joins TRBV10-3 to TRBJ2-7; 7 nucleotides align to TRBD1. Germline trimming cut 6 bases from V and 4 bases from J; bases unmatched to any gene: 3. This CDR3 spans 12 amino acids. Germline V gene sequence: CDR1 ENHRY, CDR2 SYGVKD.

This clone was detected only once. This chain connects TRBV18 to TRBJ1-1; no definite D call. This CDR3 region has 12 residues. The germline CDR1 and CDR2 sequences are KGHSH and LQKENI. V lost 11 bases and J 1 base, leaving 11 bases between the germline ends. CDR3 coding DNA: TGTGCCGGTGCAGATCGGAACACTGAAGCTTTCTTT. Amino acid sequence: CAGADRNTEAFF.

The rearrangement links TRBV5-6 to TRBJ2-5; TRBD1 matches at 7 bases. The V segment lost 4 bases and the J segment 6 bases; nucleotides outside the gene matches: 9. The CDR3 consists of 14 residues. CDR1 and CDR2 from the germline V gene are SGHDT and YYEEEE. For the CDR3, the DNA is TGTGCCAGCAGCCGAACAGGGGAGATGAAGACCCAGTACTTC. This sequence encodes CASSRTGEMKTQYF.

The chain carries TRBV5-1 and TRBJ1-1, with a possible D match to TRBD1 (5 bases). Deletions cut 3 bases from V and 1 base from J, with 7 bases between. There are 13 residues in the CDR3. Germline values: CDR1 SGHRS, CDR2 YFSETQ. The CDR3: CASSSGQNTEAFF. The CDR3 DNA reads as TGCGCCAGCAGCTCCGGACAGAACACTGAAGCTTTCTTT.

This clone was observed once. The chain uses TRBV6-1 and TRBJ2-7; 11 positions agree with TRBD1. The V segment lost 0 bases and the J segment 1 base; nucleotides outside the gene matches: 5. The CDR3 has 17 residues. CDR1 and CDR2 (germline): MNHNS, SASEGT. The CDR3 loop reads CASSEAWGTGGSYEQYF. The CDR3 bases are TGTGCCAGCAGTGAAGCGTGGGGGACAGGGGGGTCCTACGAGCAGTACTTC.

This chain joins TRBV7-9 and TRBJ2-7; D might be TRBD2 (6 bases). The V gene's germline CDR1 is SEHNR and CDR2 FQNEAQ (reference sequence). Trimming left V 2 bases short and J 3 bases short, with 17 bases between. The CDR3 runs to 16 residues. CDR3 amino acids: CASSLLRGRDYYEQYF. Here the CDR3 DNA reads TGTGCCAGCAGCTTATTACGAGGGCGGGATTACTACGAGCAGTACTTC.

In its sample, this clone was seen a few times. In the same sample, other DNA sequences code for this CDR3. The V gene is TRBV5-4, the J gene TRBJ2-7; 10 bases are a match to TRBD1. The CDR3 contains 14 residues. V gave up 4 bases and J gave up 2 bases; unmatched junction bases: 3. Germline CDR1 reads SGHNT; CDR2 reads YYREEE (reference sequence). The CDR3 region is CASSSGQGAYEQYF. CDR3 sequence (DNA): TGTGCCAGCAGCAGCGGACAGGGGGCCTACGAGCAGTACTTC. The complete variable domain, with remaining parts taken from reference TRBV5-4 and TRBJ2-7, reads ETGVTQSPTHLIKTRGQQVTLRCSSQSGHNTVSWYQQALGQGPQFIFQYYREEENGRGNFPPRFSGLQFPNYSSELNVNALELDDSALYLCASSSGQGAYEQYFGPGTRLTVT.

The chain joins TRBV7-9 to TRBJ2-1, with D tentatively TRBD1 (5 bases). Germline CDR1 reads SEHNR; CDR2 reads FQNEAQ (reference sequence). There are 15 residues in the CDR3. With 1 base removed from V and 5 bases from J, the gap between germline ends came to 12 bases. CDR3 DNA: TGTGCCAGCAGCTTAGTAGAGGCAGGGAACAATGAGCAGTTCTTC. Translating gives CASSLVEAGNNEQFF.

The chain couples TRBV4-2 to TRBJ1-4; TRBD1 agrees at 9 bases. The CDR3 is 15 amino acids. Trimming cost V 3 bases and J 8 bases; bases outside gene matches: 7. Germline CDR1 LGHNA, CDR2 YNFKEQ. CDR3 nucleotide sequence: TGTGCCAGCAGCCATGAACAGGGGGCGCAAGAAAAACTGTTTTTT. This sequence encodes CASSHEQGAQEKLFF.

The chain employs TRBV30 and TRBJ1-1; maybe TRBD1 (5 bases). The CDR3 consists of 12 residues. Germline assignment: CDR1 GTSNPN and CDR2 SVGIG (reference sequence). V was clipped by 4 bases and J by 1 base, with 7 bases between them. The CDR3 DNA reads TGTGCCTGGACCAGGGAGAACACTGAAGCTTTCTTT. Residues: CAWTRENTEAFF.

The gene calls are TRBV4-1 and TRBJ1-2; TRBD1 agrees at 7 bases. The V segment lost 6 bases and the J segment 4 bases; nucleotides outside the gene matches: 11. CDR1 MGHRA and CDR2 YSYEKL come from the germline V gene. The CDR3 spans 15 residues. CDR3 sequence reads: CASRTLGQRSYGYTF. Written as DNA, the CDR3 is TGCGCCAGCAGGACTCTGGGACAGCGGAGCTATGGCTACACCTTC.

The chain has TRBV5-8 and TRBJ1-1; D is possibly TRBD1 (6 bases). Germline assignment: CDR1 SGHTS and CDR2 YDEGEE. V was clipped by 4 bases and J by 2 bases, with 12 bases between them. The CDR3 contains 14 residues. The CDR3 region is CASSIGTHNTEAFF. Written as DNA, the CDR3 is TGTGCCAGCAGCATCGGGACACATAACACTGAAGCTTTCTTT.

The chain recombines TRBV27 with TRBJ1-5; D unresolved. The CDR3 loop spans 16 amino acids. Germline V gene data show CDR1 as MNHEY and CDR2 as SMNVEV (reference sequence). V was shortened by 5 bases and J by 0 bases, with 14 bases between the two germline ends. CDR3 amino acids: CASSPRVFTSNQPQHF. The DNA of the CDR3 is TGTGCCAGCAGTCCCCGGGTCTTTACTAGCAATCAGCCCCAGCATTTT.